Sequencing of this TCR beta chain was carried out in a study of T cells in localized non-small cell lung cancer. Findings of the study overall: Of the tissues analyzed, uninvolved adjacent lung showed maximal T cell clonality, greater than tumor. Out of the top 100 tumor clones, a median around 56 were seen in adjacent lung.

Measured with immunoSEQ multiplex PCR; TCRdb has only the in-frame clones, and not every one. This sample has more than 30,000 clones, with nearly 90% found just once. Turning to this clone: Antigen: not known.

This sequence was found in a woman aged 35 to 69 with stage III lung adenocarcinoma. Material: peripheral blood mononuclear cells, obtained before any cancer treatment.

CDR3 residues: CASSLEGAGDLLSGNTIYF. For the CDR3, the DNA is TGCGCCAGCAGCTTGGAGGGGGCAGGCGATCTCCTCTCTGGAAACACCATATATTTT. The rearrangement joins TRBV5-1 to TRBJ1-3; 7 bases fit TRBD1. The CDR3 runs 19 residues. V trimming: 0 bases; J trimming: 0 bases; junction bases outside the gene matches: 12. Germline V gives CDR1 SGHRS, CDR2 YFSETQ.